Listed below are T cell receptor beta chains from one sample, sequenced in a study of OX40 agonist ivuxolimab in advanced cancers. The data were produced by immunoSEQ multiplex PCR, yet TCRdb's version contains in-frame clones alone and is incomplete. This sample carries about 40,000 clones, 80% to 90% of them seen once, and the ten largest clones take roughly a sixth. The source was CD4+ or CD8+ T cells sorted from blood, collected in a trial of the OX40 agonist ivuxolimab. These receptors came from an adult with an advanced solid tumor such as melanoma, head and neck, liver or kidney cancer. The CDR3 runs from the conserved cysteine through the conserved F or W. Each record gives: CDR3 length, V gene, clone size, J gene, D gene, CDR3 DNA, CDR3 protein. D genes are given only for firm matches. The size entry is marked missing in some rows and otherwise reads once, few, many or a size class.

13,TRBV5-5,.,TRBJ1-1,.,TGTGCCAGCAGCTTGGTGAGGACCACTGAAGCTTTCTTT,CASSLVRTTEAFF
15,TRBV6-5,.,TRBJ1-5,TRBD1,TGTGCCAGCAGTTACTCGATAGGGGGCGGTCAGCCCCAGCATTTT,CASSYSIGGGQPQHF
15,TRBV7-3,.,TRBJ2-3,TRBD2,TGTGCCAGCAGCTCAGCGGGGGCAGGGACAGATACGCAGTATTTT,CASSSAGAGTDTQYF
10,TRBV19,once,TRBJ1-2,TRBD1,TGTGCCACCAAGGGGGCTGGCTACACCTTC,CATKGAGYTF
12,TRBV9,.,TRBJ1-1,TRBD1,TGTGCCAGCAGTCAAGGGGGCCTTGAAGCTTTCTTT,CASSQGGLEAFF
16,TRBV7-9,.,TRBJ2-2,.,TGTGCCAGCAGCTCCCCGCGTAGGGCGTACGCCGGGGAGCTGTTTTTT,CASSSPRRAYAGELFF
16,TRBV9,.,TRBJ2-4,TRBD1,TGTGCCAGCAGCGCCCGGGACAGGCAACCCAAAAACATTCAGTACTTC,CASSARDRQPKNIQYF
13,TRBV6-6,.,TRBJ2-1,.,TGTGCCAGCAGTTCCGCCCCCTACAATGAGCAGTTCTTC,CASSSAPYNEQFF
13,TRBV19,.,TRBJ1-2,.,TGTGCCACCCAACAGGGTTTGCACTATGGCTACACCTTC,CATQQGLHYGYTF
17,TRBV11-2,.,TRBJ1-4,.,TGTGCCAGCAGCTTAGCAGGTGACAGTACGGCTAATGAAAAACTGTTTTTT,CASSLAGDSTANEKLFF
14,TRBV19,.,TRBJ1-4,TRBD1,TGTGCCAGTAGTACGGGACAGGGTTATGAAAAACTGTTTTTT,CASSTGQGYEKLFF
15,TRBV27,.,TRBJ1-1,.,TGTGCCAGCAGTCTCGCCCGACGGGGACACTTTGAAGCTTTCTTT,CASSLARRGHFEAFF
14,TRBV29-1,.,TRBJ1-1,TRBD1,TGCAGCGCTTGCCTCACAGGGGGCCCCACTGAAGCTTTCTTT,CSACLTGGPTEAFF
15,TRBV27,.,TRBJ2-2,TRBD2,TGTGCCAGCAGGCCCTGGAGCGGGAGAGACGGGGAGCTGTTTTTT,CASRPWSGRDGELFF
12,TRBV13,.,TRBJ2-3,.,TGTGCCAGCAGCTATAGAGGAGATACGCAGTATTTT,CASSYRGDTQYF
15,TRBV19,.,TRBJ2-7,TRBD2,TGTGCCAGTAGTACCGCGGGAGGGTCCCTCTACGAGCAGTACTTC,CASSTAGGSLYEQYF
15,TRBV4-1,.,TRBJ1-1,.,TGCGCCAGCAGCCCTCGGGTCTCGGGGGACACTGAAGCTTTCTTT,CASSPRVSGDTEAFF
16,TRBV4-3,.,TRBJ1-4,TRBD1,TGCGCCAGCAGCCAAGAGGGACAGGGGGCTAATGAAAAACTGTTTTTT,CASSQEGQGANEKLFF
12,TRBV13,.,TRBJ2-1,.,TGTGCCAGCAGCTTACTTGGGGGTGAGCAGTTCTTC,CASSLLGGEQFF
18,TRBV12-5,.,TRBJ2-1,TRBD2,TGTGCTAGTGGTCCCGGGACTAGCGGGGGGGCCCTCTTCAATGAGCAGTTCTTC,CASGPGTSGGALFNEQFF
18,TRBV19,.,TRBJ1-1,.,TGTGCCAGTAGTTCCCTCCTTGAGGATTACCTCATGAACACTGAAGCTTTCTTT,CASSSLLEDYLMNTEAFF
14,TRBV19,.,TRBJ2-7,.,TGTGCCAGTAGTCTCCGGGACACTTCCTACGAGCAGTACTTC,CASSLRDTSYEQYF
14,TRBV2,.,TRBJ1-5,TRBD1,TGTGCCAGCTCGCCGGGACAGGGTCAGTCGCCCCAGCATTTT,CASSPGQGQSPQHF
15,TRBV7-2,.,TRBJ1-5,.,TGTGCCAGCAGCTTAGGGATGGGGGTCGGTCAGCCCCAGCATTTT,CASSLGMGVGQPQHF
14,TRBV4-3,few,TRBJ2-2,.,TGCGCCAGCAGCACCCTCACGAACACCGGGGAGCTGTTTTTT,CASSTLTNTGELFF
15,TRBV28,.,TRBJ1-2,.,TGTGCCAGCAGTTTAAATTCAGGGATCAACTATGGCTACACCTTC,CASSLNSGINYGYTF
15,TRBV27,.,TRBJ2-7,TRBD2,TGTGCCAGCAGTTTATCCCTAGCGGGAGGAAACGAGCAGTACTTC,CASSLSLAGGNEQYF
13,TRBV29-1,.,TRBJ2-7,TRBD1,TGCAGCGTCGCGCCTACAGGGGGCTACGAGCAGTACTTC,CSVAPTGGYEQYF
14,TRBV9,.,TRBJ1-3,.,TGTGCCAGCAGCGCCGAGGGACTAGGAAACACCATATATTTT,CASSAEGLGNTIYF
12,TRBV5-1,.,TRBJ2-1,.,TGCGCCAGCGGCAACCGAGGGAATGAGCAGTTCTTC,CASGNRGNEQFF
16,TRBV27,.,TRBJ2-4,.,TGTGCCAGCAGTTTATTACGGGAGACCGCCAAAAACATTCAGTACTTC,CASSLLRETAKNIQYF
15,TRBV27,once,TRBJ2-3,TRBD2,TGTGCCAGCAGTTTACTTCTAGCGGGAACAGATACGCAGTATTTT,CASSLLLAGTDTQYF
15,TRBV23-1,.,TRBJ2-5,TRBD1,TGCGCCAGCAACCGGACAGGGGGGGGTGGAGAGACCCAGTACTTC,CASNRTGGGGETQYF
12,TRBV7-9,.,TRBJ1-1,.,TGTGCCAGCAGCTTTCCTAACACTGAAGCTTTCTTT,CASSFPNTEAFF
14,TRBV5-1,.,TRBJ2-1,.,TGCGCCAGCGGCGGGGGCGACTCCTACAATGAGCAGTTCTTC,CASGGGDSYNEQFF
15,TRBV4-3,.,TRBJ1-1,.,TGCGCCAGCAGCCCCCAAGGATCGGGGTTGACTGAAGCTTTCTTT,CASSPQGSGLTEAFF
15,TRBV11-3,.,TRBJ1-2,.,TGTGCCAGCAGTAGCACGAGGGGAGGGAACGATGGCTACACCTTC,CASSSTRGGNDGYTF
17,TRBV7-3,.,TRBJ2-2,.,TGTGCCAGCAGCTTACGGGACGGGCAGCTTAGCACCGGGGAGCTGTTTTTT,CASSLRDGQLSTGELFF
15,TRBV5-8,.,TRBJ1-4,.,TGTGCCAGCAGCTCCCGAGGGGCCACTAATGAAAAACTGTTTTTT,CASSSRGATNEKLFF
15,TRBV5-5,.,TRBJ1-1,.,TGTGCCAGCAGCTTCGTAGGGGCCCCAAACACTGAAGCTTTCTTT,CASSFVGAPNTEAFF